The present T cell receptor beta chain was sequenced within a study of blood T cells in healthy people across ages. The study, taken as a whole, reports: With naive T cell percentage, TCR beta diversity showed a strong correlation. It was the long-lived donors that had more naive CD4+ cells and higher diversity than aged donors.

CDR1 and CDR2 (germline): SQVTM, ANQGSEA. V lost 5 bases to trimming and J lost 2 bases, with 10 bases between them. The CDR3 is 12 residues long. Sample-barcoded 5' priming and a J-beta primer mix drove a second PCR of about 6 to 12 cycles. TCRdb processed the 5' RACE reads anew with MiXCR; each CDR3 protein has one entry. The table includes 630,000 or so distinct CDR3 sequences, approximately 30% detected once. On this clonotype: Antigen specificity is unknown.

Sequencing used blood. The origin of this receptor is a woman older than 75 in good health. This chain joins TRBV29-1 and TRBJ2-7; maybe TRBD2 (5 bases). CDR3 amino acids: CSVIRGTYEQYF. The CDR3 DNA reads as TGCAGCGTTATACGGGGAACCTACGAGCAGTACTTC.